This T cell receptor (beta chain) was identified in a study of cytomegalovirus exposure and HLA in healthy donors. Points from the study as a whole: Earlier results showed most TCR beta V segments being productive about 90% or about 30% of the time.

V was clipped by 5 bases and J by 3 bases, with 8 bases between them. The CDR3 is 13 amino acids. The V gene's germline CDR1 is SNHLY and CDR2 FYNNEI. PCR amplification relied on 60 Vbeta primers (plus 13 Jbeta primers). In the original analysis: The count from a later analysis was tens of millions of unique TCR beta chains, 9 million to 12 million of them shared. Clones were sequenced by immunoSEQ multiplex PCR, and TCRdb holds only the in-frame ones, with some missing. V and J calls and clone size are those listed in that table; D and trimming were worked out from the DNA. The sample holds 150,000 or so clones, about three quarters seen once. Sampled while nominally healthy, donors likely had unrecorded immune exposures. Concerning this clone itself: Its antigen remains unknown.

This rearrangement joins TRBV2 to TRBJ1-5, with D possibly TRBD1 on 6 matching bases. This clonotype was sampled from a female donor in good health and CMV-seronegative. Sequenced input: PBMCs. DNA of the CDR3: TGTGCCAGCAGTAGACAGGTCAATCAGCCCCAGCATTTT. Amino acid sequence: CASSRQVNQPQHF.